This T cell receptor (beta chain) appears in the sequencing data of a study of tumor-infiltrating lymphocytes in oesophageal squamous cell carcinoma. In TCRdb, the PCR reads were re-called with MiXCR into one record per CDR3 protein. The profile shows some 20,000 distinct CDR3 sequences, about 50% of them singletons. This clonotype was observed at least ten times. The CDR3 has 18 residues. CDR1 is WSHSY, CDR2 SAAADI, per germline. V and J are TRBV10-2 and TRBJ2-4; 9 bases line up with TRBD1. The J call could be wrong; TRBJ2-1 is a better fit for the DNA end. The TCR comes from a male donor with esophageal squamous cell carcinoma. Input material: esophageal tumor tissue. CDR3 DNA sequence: TGCGCCAGCAGAGGAATTCTGGGACAGGGCTTAGCCAAAAACATTCAGTTCTTC. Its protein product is CASRGILGQGLAKNIQFF.